This paragraph covers one T cell receptor beta chain sequence. This receptor's antigen is unknown. No qualities accompany the bases; no much larger clone lies one base away. The data were obtained in a study of control samples from healthy donors and cancer patients (dated by TCRdb to the early 2020s). Library preparation used the immunoSEQ multiplex PCR assay. TCRdb obtained this table from immuneACCESS and retained in-frame rearrangements with V and J assigned. These tables miss some clones; where compared with another copy, unresolved V genes account for less than half of the shortfall, and the remainder is unexplained. In this sample the table shows almost 95,000 clones, about nine tenths of which occur a single time. Clones ranked in the top ten supply around 3.5% of the sample. This receptor was taken from a woman under 30 in good health. Sequencing was performed on blood.

The CDR3 region has the sequence CASRKQGANTEAFF. In nucleotide form, the sequence is TGTGCCAGCAGGAAACAGGGGGCGAACACTGAAGCTTTCTTT. The sequence joins TRBV13 to TRBJ1-1, and TRBD1 matches 9 of the central bases. CDR1 PRHDT and CDR2 FYEKMQ are derived from the germline V gene (reference sequence). From the cysteine through the phenylalanine, the CDR3 covers 14 amino acids. The only DNA kept is the CDR3, 42 bases in frame from the first base. After removal of 6 bases from V and 1 base from J, the junction retains 3 bases not matched to a gene.